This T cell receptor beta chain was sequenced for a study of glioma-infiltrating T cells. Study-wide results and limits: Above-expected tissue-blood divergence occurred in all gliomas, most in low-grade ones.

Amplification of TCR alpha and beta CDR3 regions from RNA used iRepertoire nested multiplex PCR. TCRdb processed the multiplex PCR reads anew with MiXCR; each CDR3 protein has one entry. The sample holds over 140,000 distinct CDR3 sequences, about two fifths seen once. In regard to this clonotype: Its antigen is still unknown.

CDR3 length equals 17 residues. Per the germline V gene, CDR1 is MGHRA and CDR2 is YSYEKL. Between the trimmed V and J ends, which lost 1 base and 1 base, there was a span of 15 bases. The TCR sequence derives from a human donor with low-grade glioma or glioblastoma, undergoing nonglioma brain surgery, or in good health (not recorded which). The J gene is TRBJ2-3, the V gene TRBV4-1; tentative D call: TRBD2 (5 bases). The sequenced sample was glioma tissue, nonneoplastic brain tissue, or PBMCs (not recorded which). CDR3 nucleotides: TGCGCCAGCAGCCAAGTATCTAGAGGGTGGGGCACAGATACGCAGTATTTT. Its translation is CASSQVSRGWGTDTQYF.